Shown below are 16 T cell receptor beta chains from a single sample sequenced in a study of T cell responses to AZD1222 COVID-19 vaccine. Method: immunoSEQ multiplex PCR; TCRdb's copy keeps in-frame clones and lacks some. The sample includes 120,000 or so clones, roughly 85% of them seen just once. The sequenced sample was peripheral blood, obtained on day 0 of MenACWY control vaccination. The receptors here all came from an adult in good health.

The rearrangement uses TRBV6-5 and TRBJ1-3, with no clear D. Germline CDR1 reads MNHEY; CDR2 reads SVGAGI. V was shortened by 0 bases and J by 2 bases, with 8 bases between the two germline ends. The CDR3 runs 15 residues. The CDR3 spells CASSYSSGTGNTIYF. The CDR3 nucleotides read TGTGCCAGCAGTTACTCATCCGGGACTGGAAACACCATATATTTT.

The V call is TRBV7-2, the J call TRBJ2-5; D remains ambiguous. The CDR3 has 12 amino acids. CDR1 and CDR2 (germline): SGHTA, FQGNSA. Trimming shortened V by 1 base and J by 7 bases, and 7 bases separated the two germline ends. DNA of the CDR3: TGTGCCAGCAGCTTAGAAGGGCGGACCCAGTACTTC. It yields the protein CASSLEGRTQYF.

This chain links TRBV25-1 with TRBJ2-3; D uncertain. Germline lookup yields CDR1 MGHDK and CDR2 SYGVNS. Trimming took off 8 bases at V and 0 bases at J, with 12 bases between the two ends. The CDR3 sequence is 14 residues long. The CDR3 reads CASGETLSTDTQYF. DNA for the CDR3: TGTGCCAGCGGAGAGACGCTCAGCACAGATACGCAGTATTTT.

V and J are TRBV5-1 and TRBJ1-1; possible D gene TRBD1, 5 bases. V was pared by 5 bases and J by 5 bases, with 13 bases between. From germline, CDR1 is SGHRS and CDR2 YFSETQ. This CDR3 contains 13 residues. The CDR3 is CASSGAGSTEAFF. For the CDR3, the DNA is TGCGCCAGCAGTGGGGCAGGATCTACTGAAGCTTTCTTT.

The chain joins TRBV4-1 to TRBJ2-4; 12 nucleotides align to TRBD2. The CDR3 length is 17 residues. The V gene's germline CDR1 is MGHRA and CDR2 YSYEKL. Unmatched junction bases numbered 7, after V lost 3 bases and J lost 4 bases. The CDR3 spells CASSHLLAGGGKNIQYF. The DNA of the CDR3 is TGCGCCAGCAGCCACTTACTAGCGGGAGGAGGAAAAAACATTCAGTACTTC.

The V call is TRBV7-9, the J call TRBJ2-5; D remains ambiguous. Per the germline V gene, CDR1 is SEHNR and CDR2 is FQNEAQ (reference sequence). There are 14 residues in the CDR3. The V and J ends lost 5 bases and 4 bases respectively, with 14 bases between them. The CDR3 DNA is TGTGCCAGCAGCCATTCCGGGCCATTAGAGACCCAGTACTTC. It translates to CASSHSGPLETQYF.

The chain combines TRBV5-4 with TRBJ2-5, with D possibly being TRBD2 (5 bases). Germline V gene lookup returns CDR1 SGHNT and CDR2 YYREEE (reference sequence). The V end was cut by 0 bases, the J end by 1 base, with 7 bases between. The CDR3 is 14 residues long. The DNA for the CDR3 is TGTGCCAGCAGCTTGGGCCGGGGCCAAGAGACCCAGTACTTC. This encodes CASSLGRGQETQYF.

There are a few counts of this clone. The chain recombines TRBV9 with TRBJ2-7, with D perhaps TRBD1 (6 bases). Trimming pared 4 bases from V and 5 bases from J, leaving 19 bases between. The CDR3 spans 15 residues. In germline, CDR1 is SGDLS, CDR2 YYNGEE. The CDR3: CASSRLTGVGNEQYF. The CDR3 DNA reads TGTGCCAGCAGCAGATTGACAGGAGTAGGGAACGAGCAGTACTTC.

This chain links TRBV2 with TRBJ2-1; D unresolved. Germline loops: CDR1 SNHLY, CDR2 FYNNEI. The CDR3 extends over 10 amino acids. V shed 6 bases and J shed 10 bases, with 7 bases lying between them. In nucleotides, the CDR3 is TGTGCCAGCAGATATAAGGAGCAGTTCTTC. Translation: CASRYKEQFF.

This clone was seen just once. This chain joins TRBV24-1 and TRBJ1-5; no reliable D call. The CDR3 sequence is 13 residues long. Trimming removed 9 bases from V and 2 bases from J, with 10 bases in between. CDR1 is KGHDR and CDR2 is SFDVKD in the germline V gene. The DNA for the CDR3 is TGTGCCACCGGAGGCCCTGGCAATCAGCCCCAGCATTTT. It yields the protein CATGGPGNQPQHF.

The gene calls are TRBV5-4 and TRBJ2-1; D is perhaps TRBD1 (6 bases). This CDR3 comprises 13 residues. Trimming pared 4 bases from V and 8 bases from J, leaving 13 bases between. Germline CDR1 reads SGHNT; CDR2 reads YYREEE (reference sequence). The CDR3 nucleotides read TGTGCCAGCAGCCAGGGGCCGATCGATGAGCAGTTCTTC. Its translation: CASSQGPIDEQFF.

The chain employs TRBV27 and TRBJ2-7; D gene ambiguous. This CDR3 is 13 amino acids long. V gave up 4 bases and J gave up 4 bases, with 11 bases separating them. The V gene's germline CDR1 is MNHEY and CDR2 SMNVEV (reference sequence). CDR3 sequence (DNA): TGTGCCAGCAGTTCAATACCAGTTTACGAGCAGTACTTC. It yields the protein CASSSIPVYEQYF.

With respect to this clone: Distinct nucleotide sequences in the sample also encode this CDR3. The chain links TRBV10-3 to TRBJ2-3, with TRBD2 matching 15 bases. With V trimmed by 8 bases and J by 3 bases, 12 bases remained unmatched. In germline, CDR1 is ENHRY, CDR2 SYGVKD. The CDR3 consists of 18 residues. The CDR3 region has the DNA TGTGCCATCGCCCTCCCCCCGGGACTAGCGGGAGGTACAGATACGCAGTATTTT. This gives the protein CAIALPPGLAGGTDTQYF.

J is TRBJ2-1 and V is TRBV7-3; D ambiguous. CDR1 is SGHTA and CDR2 is FQGTGA in the germline V gene. V lost 0 bases to trimming and J lost 7 bases, with 7 bases between them. The CDR3 spans 13 residues. In DNA, the CDR3 is TGTGCCAGCAGCTTAACGGGTGTGAATGAGCAGTTCTTC. This translates into CASSLTGVNEQFF.

The chain combines TRBV5-4 with TRBJ2-3, with 12 bases aligning to TRBD2. This CDR3 is 15 amino acids long. J was trimmed by 5 bases and V by 2 bases; bases with no gene match: 3. CDR1 and CDR2 from the germline V gene are SGHNT and YYREEE (reference sequence). CDR3 sequence reads: CASSFSSGRVDTQYF. The DNA for the CDR3 is TGTGCCAGCAGCTTTTCTAGCGGGAGGGTAGATACGCAGTATTTT.

The V call is TRBV6-6, the J call TRBJ1-1; no clear D. V was pared by 2 bases and J by 0 bases, with 7 bases between. The CDR3 has 14 residues. Germline CDR1 is MNHNY and CDR2 is SVGAGI (reference sequence). The DNA of the CDR3 is TGTGCCAGCAGTTACCAGGTTCTGAACACTGAAGCTTTCTTT. Encoded protein: CASSYQVLNTEAFF.